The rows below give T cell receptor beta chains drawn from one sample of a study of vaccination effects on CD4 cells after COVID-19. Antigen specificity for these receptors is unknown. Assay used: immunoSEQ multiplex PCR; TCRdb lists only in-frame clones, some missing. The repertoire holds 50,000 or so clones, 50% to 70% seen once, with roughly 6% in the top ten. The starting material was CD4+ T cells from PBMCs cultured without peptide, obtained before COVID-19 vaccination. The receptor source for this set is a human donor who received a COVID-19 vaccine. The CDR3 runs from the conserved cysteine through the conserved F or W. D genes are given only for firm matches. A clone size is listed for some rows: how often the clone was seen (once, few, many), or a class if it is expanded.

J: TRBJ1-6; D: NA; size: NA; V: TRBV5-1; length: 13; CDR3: CASSLASDAPLHF; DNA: TGCGCCAGCAGCCTGGCCTCGGACGCCCCCCTCCACTTT
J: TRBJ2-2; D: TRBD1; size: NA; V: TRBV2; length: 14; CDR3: CATMTGVETGELFF; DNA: TGTGCCACCATGACAGGGGTAGAGACCGGGGAGCTGTTTTTT
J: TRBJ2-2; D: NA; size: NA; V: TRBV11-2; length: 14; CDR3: CASSLARGTGELFF; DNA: TGTGCCAGCAGCTTAGCGAGGGGCACCGGGGAGCTGTTTTTT
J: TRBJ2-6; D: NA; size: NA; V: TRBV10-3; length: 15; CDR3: CAISESNSGANVLTF; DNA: TGTGCCATCAGTGAGTCAAACTCTGGGGCCAACGTCCTGACTTTC
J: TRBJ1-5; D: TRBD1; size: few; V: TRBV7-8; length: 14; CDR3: CASSPGQGNQPQHF; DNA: TGTGCCAGCAGCCCTGGACAGGGCAATCAGCCCCAGCATTTT
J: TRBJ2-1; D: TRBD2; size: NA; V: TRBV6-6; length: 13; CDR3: CASTGTSKNEQFF; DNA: TGTGCCAGTACCGGGACTAGCAAGAATGAGCAGTTCTTC
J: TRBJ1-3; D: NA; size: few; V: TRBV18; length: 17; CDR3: CASSPGSVRGSGNTIYF; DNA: TGTGCCAGCTCACCAGGGTCGGTCAGGGGCTCTGGAAACACCATATATTTT
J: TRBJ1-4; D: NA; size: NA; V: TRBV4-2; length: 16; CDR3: CASSQDVAVTNEKLFF; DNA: TGTGCCAGCAGCCAAGATGTCGCCGTTACTAATGAAAAACTGTTTTTT
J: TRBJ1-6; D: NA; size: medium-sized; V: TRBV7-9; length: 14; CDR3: CASSLGNYNSPLHF; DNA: TGTGCCAGCAGCTTGGGGAATTATAATTCACCCCTCCACTTT
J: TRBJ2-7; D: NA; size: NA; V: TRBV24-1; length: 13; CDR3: CATSQDAVGEQYF; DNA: TGTGCCACCAGTCAAGACGCCGTGGGCGAGCAGTACTTC
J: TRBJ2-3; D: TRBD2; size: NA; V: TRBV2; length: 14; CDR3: CASTESGGTDTQYF; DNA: TGTGCCAGCACGGAAAGCGGGGGTACAGATACGCAGTATTTT
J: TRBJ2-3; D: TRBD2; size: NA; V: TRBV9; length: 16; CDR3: CASSANWRGAADTQYF; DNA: TGTGCCAGCAGCGCCAATTGGCGGGGGGCAGCCGATACGCAGTATTTT
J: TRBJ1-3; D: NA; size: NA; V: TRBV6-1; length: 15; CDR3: CASSVAGSSGNTIYF; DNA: TGTGCCAGCAGTGTAGCGGGAAGCTCTGGAAACACCATATATTTT
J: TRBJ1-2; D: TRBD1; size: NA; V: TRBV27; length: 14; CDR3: CASSLRGTGSGYTF; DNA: TGTGCCAGCAGTCTCAGGGGGACAGGGAGCGGCTACACCTTC
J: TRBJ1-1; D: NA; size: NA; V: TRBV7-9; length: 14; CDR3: CASSAPLENTEAFF; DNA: TGTGCCAGCAGCGCTCCACTTGAGAACACTGAAGCTTTCTTT
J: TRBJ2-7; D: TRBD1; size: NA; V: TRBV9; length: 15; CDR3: CASSPGQGISYEQYF; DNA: TGTGCCAGCAGCCCTGGACAGGGGATATCCTACGAGCAGTACTTC
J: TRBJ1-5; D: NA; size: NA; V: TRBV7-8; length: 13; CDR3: CASSLRGEQPQHF; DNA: TGTGCCAGCAGCTTAAGAGGGGAACAGCCCCAGCATTTT
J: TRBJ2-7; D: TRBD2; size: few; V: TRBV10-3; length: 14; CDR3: CAISVGGSTYEQYF; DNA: TGTGCCATCAGTGTAGGCGGGAGCACCTACGAGCAGTACTTC
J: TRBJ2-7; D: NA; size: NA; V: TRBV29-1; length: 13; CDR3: CSVENPGGYEQYF; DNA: TGCAGCGTTGAAAATCCAGGGGGGTACGAGCAGTACTTC
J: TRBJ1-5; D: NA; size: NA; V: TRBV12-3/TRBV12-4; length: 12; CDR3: CASSFGFQPQHF; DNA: TGTGCCAGCAGTTTCGGGTTTCAGCCCCAGCATTTT
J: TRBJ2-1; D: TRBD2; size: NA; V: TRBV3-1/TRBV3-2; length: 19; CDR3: CASSHGVRLAGDLPNEQFF; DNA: TGTGCCAGCAGCCATGGGGTCAGGCTAGCGGGAGACTTGCCCAATGAGCAGTTCTTC
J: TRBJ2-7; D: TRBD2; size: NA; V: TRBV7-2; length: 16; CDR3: CASSLVSGRDSYEQYF; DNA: TGTGCCAGCAGCCTAGTAAGCGGGAGGGACTCCTACGAGCAGTACTTC
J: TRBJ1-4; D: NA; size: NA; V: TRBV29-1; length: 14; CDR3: CSVADRVPFEKLFF; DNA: TGCAGCGTGGCCGACAGAGTACCTTTCGAAAAACTGTTTTTT
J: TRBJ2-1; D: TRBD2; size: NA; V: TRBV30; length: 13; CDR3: CALSLAGGLEQFF; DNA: TGTGCCTTATCACTAGCGGGGGGCCTAGAGCAGTTCTTC
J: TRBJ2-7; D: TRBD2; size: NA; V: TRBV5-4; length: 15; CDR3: CASTGTSGKSYEQYF; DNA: TGTGCCAGCACCGGGACTAGCGGGAAGAGCTACGAGCAGTACTTC
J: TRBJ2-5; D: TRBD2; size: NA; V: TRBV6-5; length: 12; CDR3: CASRLAGETQYF; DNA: TGTGCCAGCAGATTAGCGGGGGAGACCCAGTACTTC
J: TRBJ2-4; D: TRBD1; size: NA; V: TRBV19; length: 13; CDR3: CASSITGTGQGYF; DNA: TGTGCCAGTAGTATTACTGGGACAGGCCAGGGGTACTTC
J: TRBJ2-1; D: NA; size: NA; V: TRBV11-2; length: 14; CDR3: CASSLDTSYNEQFF; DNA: TGTGCCAGCAGCTTAGATACTAGTTACAATGAGCAGTTCTTC